This TCR beta chain derives from a study of T cell repertoires in cytomegalovirus infection. The overall study: Carrying CMV and the relevant HLA type showed in public TCR beta signatures.

In the case of this clonotype: Its antigen is undetermined.

TCRdb re-called the reads through MiXCR, storing one row per CDR3 protein. The sample includes a few hundred thousand distinct CDR3 sequences, about 13% of them seen just once. After removal of 8 bases from V and 6 bases from J, the junction contained 7 bases not matched to a gene. Germline lookup yields CDR1 MNHNS and CDR2 SASEGT. The CDR3 is 15 amino acids. Study-wide results and limits: HLA-C-restricted CMV clonotypes gave the most frequent clonotype in two of eight donors.

V and J are TRBV6-1 and TRBJ2-2; 12 positions agree with TRBD1. This sequence was found in a human donor in good health (CMV status not recorded). Some clones in this sample may be carry-over from other donors' samples. The sequencing input was PBMCs. The CDR3: CASLRDRGLPGELFF. The CDR3 coding sequence is TGTGCCAGCTTACGGGACAGGGGGCTTCCCGGGGAGCTGTTTTTT.